These T cell receptor beta chains were read from a single sample in a study of T cells in Graves' hyperthyroidism and ophthalmopathy. TCRdb reanalysed the multiplex PCR reads using MiXCR and keeps one entry per CDR3 protein. The sample holds 500,000 to 550,000 distinct CDR3 sequences, 20% seen once. Source material: blood. These receptors were obtained from a man aged 35 to 55 with Graves' ophthalmopathy. Both conserved end residues are part of each CDR3. D genes are given only for firm matches. Not every row has a clone size; where given, it reads once, few, many or a size class.

size,J,V,D,DNA,CDR3
few,TRBJ2-2,TRBV6-9,-,TGTGCCAGCAGTTATTATGCGAACACCGGGGAGCTGTTTTTT,CASSYYANTGELFF
many,TRBJ1-5,TRBV5-5,TRBD1,TGTGCCAGCAGCTACGACAGGGAGGGTATCCCCAATCAGCCCCAGCATTTT,CASSYDREGIPNQPQHF
many,TRBJ1-1,TRBV30,-,TGTGCCTGGATAAGTCAGGGAAACACTGAAGTTTTCTTT,CAWISQGNTEVFF
few,TRBJ1-1,TRBV11-2,-,TGTGCCAGCAGCTCTATTAGACAGGCCTCGGGGACTGAAGCTTTCTTT,CASSSIRQASGTEAFF
-,TRBJ1-1,TRBV28,TRBD1,TGTGCCAGCAGTTTATTCCCCGGGACAGGGGAAACTGAAGCTTTCTTT,CASSLFPGTGETEAFF
few,TRBJ2-5,TRBV4-1,-,TGCGCCAGCAGCCAAGTTCAGCTGGGAATCCAAGAGACCCAGTACTTC,CASSQVQLGIQETQYF
many,TRBJ2-5,TRBV29-1,-,TGCAGCGCCGCGGGACGGCGGGGCGGGGAGACCCAGTACTTC,CSAAGRRGGETQYF
-,TRBJ2-7,TRBV20-1,TRBD2,TGCAGTGCTAGACCCGGGACTAGCGGCAGAGAGCAGTACTTC,CSARPGTSGREQYF
many,TRBJ1-5,TRBV28,TRBD1,TGTGCCAGCAGTTTAGGAGACAGGGCCAATCAGCCCCAGCATTTT,CASSLGDRANQPQHF
few,TRBJ2-1,TRBV29-1,-,TGCAGCGTTGATAGAATCGGCTCCTACAATGAGCAGTTCTTC,CSVDRIGSYNEQFF
many,TRBJ2-1,TRBV7-8,TRBD2,TGTGCCAGCAGTTCAGTCTCCCCCCTAGCGGGCTATTACAATGAGCAGTTCTTC,CASSSVSPLAGYYNEQFF
many,TRBJ1-5,TRBV15,-,TGTGCCACCAGCTATTATGGAGGTCAGCCCCAGCATTTT,CATSYYGGQPQHF
-,TRBJ2-1,TRBV5-1,-,TGCGCCAGCAGCTTGACAACCGCCGGGGGGCTGAATGAGCAGTTCTTC,CASSLTTAGGLNEQFF
once,TRBJ2-1,TRBV4-3,-,TGCGCCAGCAGCACCTCAAGGCCCCTTGAGCAGTTCTTC,CASSTSRPLEQFF
many,TRBJ2-3,TRBV2,TRBD2,TGTGCCATCAAGAGCGGGAACACAGATACGCAGTATTTT,CAIKSGNTDTQYF
-,TRBJ1-1,TRBV19,TRBD1,TGTGCCAGTAGTCGTGGACAGGGGGCGTCTTTAACTGAAGCTTTCTTT,CASSRGQGASLTEAFF
few,TRBJ2-2,TRBV18,-,TGTGCCAGCTCACCACAGGATAGCGGGGAGCTGTTTTTT,CASSPQDSGELFF
many,TRBJ1-5,TRBV28,-,TGTGCCAGCAAGTCCGGCAATAAGGGAGATCAGCCCCAGCATTTT,CASKSGNKGDQPQHF
few,TRBJ1-1,TRBV7-9,-,TGTGCCAGCAGCCGGGAGGGACGGCTGAACACTGAAGCTTTCTTT,CASSREGRLNTEAFF
many,TRBJ1-1,TRBV5-6,-,TGTGCCAGTCGAAGATTGTATGCTGAAGCTTTCTTT,CASRRLYAEAFF
many,TRBJ2-3,TRBV9,TRBD1,TGTGCCAGCAGGGAAGGGACAGGGCCCACAGATACGCAGTATTTT,CASREGTGPTDTQYF
-,TRBJ2-1,TRBV10-2,TRBD2,TGCGCCAGCAGCGTTAGCGGGATAGGATTCACCTACAATGAGCAGTTCTTC,CASSVSGIGFTYNEQFF
-,TRBJ1-5,TRBV30,-,TGTGCCTGGGGATATAGCGGTCAGCCCCAGCATTTT,CAWGYSGQPQHF
many,TRBJ1-2,TRBV11-2,TRBD1,TGTGCCAGCAGCTTGTCAGGACAGGGGGCAATCTATGGCTACACCTTC,CASSLSGQGAIYGYTF
few,TRBJ2-7,TRBV6-1,-,TGTGCCAGCAGTGAATACCCTCCGGGTTCTCAAGGGGGGGAGCAGTACTTC,CASSEYPPGSQGGEQYF
-,TRBJ1-6,TRBV18,-,TGTGCCAGCTCCCCGGAAACAGGAAGGTCACCCCTCCACTTT,CASSPETGRSPLHF
-,TRBJ1-1,TRBV19,-,TGTGCCTCCGGACGGAACACTGAAGCTTTCTTT,CASGRNTEAFF
many,TRBJ2-4,TRBV5-1,-,TGCGCCAGCAGCCCAGCTTCCGGGACGGTAAAAAACATTCAGTACTTC,CASSPASGTVKNIQYF
many,TRBJ2-1,TRBV7-9,-,TGTGCCAGCAGCTCCCCAACTAGTATTGAGCAGTTCTTC,CASSSPTSIEQFF
many,TRBJ2-7,TRBV6-2/TRBV6-3,-,TGTGCCAGCAGTCCGACGGCGGCAGGGTCTTACGTGGAGCAGTACTTC,CASSPTAAGSYVEQYF
few,TRBJ2-3,TRBV7-3,-,TGTGCCAGCAGCTTAATCTCAACAGATACGCAGTATTTT,CASSLISTDTQYF
many,TRBJ1-2,TRBV6-6,-,TGTGCCAGCAGTTACCCCACTTCGGGAGGGCAAGGCTACACCTTC,CASSYPTSGGQGYTF
-,TRBJ1-4,TRBV7-6,-,TGTGCCAGCAGCACGGGGACCCCCAATGAAAAACTGTTTTTT,CASSTGTPNEKLFF
few,TRBJ2-2,TRBV10-3,-,TGTGCCATCAGTGCGGACTACACCGGGGAGCTGTTTTTT,CAISADYTGELFF
-,TRBJ2-7,TRBV20-1,-,TGCAGTGGCGAATACGGAACCGAGCAGTACTTC,CSGEYGTEQYF
-,TRBJ1-1,TRBV6-5,-,TGTGCCAGCAGTTACCTGGGGCAGAACACTGAAGCTTTCTTT,CASSYLGQNTEAFF
many,TRBJ2-7,TRBV28,TRBD1,TGTGCCAGCAGTTTATTGGGGTCGGACAGGATCTACGAGCAGTACTTC,CASSLLGSDRIYEQYF
-,TRBJ2-1,TRBV12-3/TRBV12-4,TRBD1,TGTGCCAGCAGCACCGGGACAGGGGGTGAGCAGTTCTTC,CASSTGTGGEQFF
-,TRBJ2-7,TRBV6-1,-,TGTGCCAGCAGTAACCGGGACGGCCCCTCCGAGCAGTACTTC,CASSNRDGPSEQYF
-,TRBJ2-1,TRBV5-4,TRBD1,TGTGCCAGCAGCAGGACAGGGTTAGACAATGAGCAGTTCTTC,CASSRTGLDNEQFF
-,TRBJ2-7,TRBV10-2,TRBD2,TGCGCCCACTCGGGGGGGGGGGCCCACGAGCAGTACTTC,CAHSGGGAHEQYF
-,TRBJ1-3,TRBV12-3/TRBV12-4,-,TGTGCCAGCAGTCCTCTTTTCGGCTCTGGAAACACCATATATTTT,CASSPLFGSGNTIYF
-,TRBJ2-3,TRBV10-1,-,TGCGCCAGCGGAGCGGGCCCTAGCACAGATACGCAGTATTTT,CASGAGPSTDTQYF
-,TRBJ1-3,TRBV29-1,-,TGCAGCGTTGTTCAACCGGGAAACACCATATATTTT,CSVVQPGNTIYF
many,TRBJ2-7,TRBV27,TRBD1,TGTGCCAGCAGTCTTACAGGGGTCCACGAGCAGTACTTC,CASSLTGVHEQYF
-,TRBJ1-4,TRBV20-1,TRBD1,TGCAGTGCCTGGGACAGGCCAACAACTAATGAAAAACTGTTTTTT,CSAWDRPTTNEKLFF
many,TRBJ1-1,TRBV3-1,TRBD1,TGTGCCAGCAGCACCCGACAGGGGGCCGATTTGGCTTTCTTT,CASSTRQGADLAFF
few,TRBJ2-7,TRBV10-2,TRBD1,TGCGCCAGCAAGGGACAGGGGGTTAACTACGAGCAGTACTTC,CASKGQGVNYEQYF
many,TRBJ2-7,TRBV11-2,TRBD1,TGTGCCAGCAGCTTTCCGGGACAGGGGATCGACGAGCAGTACTTC,CASSFPGQGIDEQYF
-,TRBJ2-5,TRBV9,-,TGTGCCAGCAGCGTAGGCAGGGAGGAGACCCAGTACTTC,CASSVGREETQYF
many,TRBJ2-7,TRBV28,-,TGTGCCAGCAGAGGATGGGGGACCTACGAGCAGTACTTC,CASRGWGTYEQYF
many,TRBJ2-2,TRBV5-1,-,TGCGCCAGCAGTGGGGACGGGGAGCTGTTTTTT,CASSGDGELFF
-,TRBJ2-1,TRBV28,-,TGTGCCAGCAGTTCCGCGGACAATGAGCAGTTCTTC,CASSSADNEQFF
many,TRBJ2-7,TRBV11-2,TRBD2,TGTGCCAGCAGCTTAGTAGGACTAGGGGTCGAGCAGTACTTC,CASSLVGLGVEQYF
many,TRBJ2-1,TRBV5-5,-,TGTGCCAGCAGCTCCGCTAGCTCCTACAATGAGCAGTTCTTC,CASSSASSYNEQFF
few,TRBJ2-1,TRBV13,TRBD2,TGTGCCAGCAGCTCCGTGGGGACTAGCGGGGGTGAGCAGTTCTTC,CASSSVGTSGGEQFF
many,TRBJ2-1,TRBV9,TRBD2,TGTGCCAGCAGCGTAGAGCCGGTGACTAGCGGGCCAGGCGAGCAGTTCTTC,CASSVEPVTSGPGEQFF
many,TRBJ2-1,TRBV29-1,TRBD2,TGCAGCGTAAACCATCTAGCGGGAGGTTCGGATGAGCAGTTCTTC,CSVNHLAGGSDEQFF
-,TRBJ2-7,TRBV27,TRBD1,TGTGCCAGCAGGAGCTTAACTGGACAGGGGGGTCCCTACGAGCAGTACTTC,CASRSLTGQGGPYEQYF